This entry is about one T cell receptor beta chain. The antigen is undetermined. The CDR3 is 17 amino acids. The V gene's germline CDR1 is LGHNA and CDR2 YSLEER. The sample is drawn from a study of CXCR3-negative and CXCR3-positive naive CD8 T cells. General study points: Both naive subsets, CXCR3-negative and CXCR3-positive, displayed similar TRBV-TRBJ usage, unlike memory cells.

The method, 5' RACE with UMI labels, was used to prepare the TRB cDNA libraries. Following a re-call of the 5' RACE reads, TCRdb has one entry per CDR3 protein and lacks DNA. This sample's table reports about 23,000 distinct CDR3 sequences. The chain is built from TRBV4-3 and TRBJ2-5; TCRdb gives TRBD1 as the D gene, but with no DNA this cannot be confirmed. The TCR originated in a human donor in good health. Some clones in this sample may be carry-over from other donors' samples. The sequencing sample was made of memory CD8+ T cells from blood. This chain's CDR3 is CASSQVGSSGGAETQYF.